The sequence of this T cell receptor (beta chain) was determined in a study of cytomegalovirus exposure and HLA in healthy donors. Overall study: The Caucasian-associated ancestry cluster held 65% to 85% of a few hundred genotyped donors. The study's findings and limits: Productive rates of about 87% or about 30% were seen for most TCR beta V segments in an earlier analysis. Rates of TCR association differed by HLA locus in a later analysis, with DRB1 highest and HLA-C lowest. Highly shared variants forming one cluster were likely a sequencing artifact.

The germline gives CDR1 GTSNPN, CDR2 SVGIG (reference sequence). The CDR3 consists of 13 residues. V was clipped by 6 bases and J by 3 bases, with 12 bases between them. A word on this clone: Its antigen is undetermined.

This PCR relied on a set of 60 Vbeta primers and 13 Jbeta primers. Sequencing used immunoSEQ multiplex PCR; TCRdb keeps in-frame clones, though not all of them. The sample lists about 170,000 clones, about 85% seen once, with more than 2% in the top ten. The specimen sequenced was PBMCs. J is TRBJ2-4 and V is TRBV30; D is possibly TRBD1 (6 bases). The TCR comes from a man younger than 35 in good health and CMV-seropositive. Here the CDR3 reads CACTTGGKNIQYF. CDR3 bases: TGTGCCTGCACGACAGGAGGCAAAAACATTCAGTACTTC.